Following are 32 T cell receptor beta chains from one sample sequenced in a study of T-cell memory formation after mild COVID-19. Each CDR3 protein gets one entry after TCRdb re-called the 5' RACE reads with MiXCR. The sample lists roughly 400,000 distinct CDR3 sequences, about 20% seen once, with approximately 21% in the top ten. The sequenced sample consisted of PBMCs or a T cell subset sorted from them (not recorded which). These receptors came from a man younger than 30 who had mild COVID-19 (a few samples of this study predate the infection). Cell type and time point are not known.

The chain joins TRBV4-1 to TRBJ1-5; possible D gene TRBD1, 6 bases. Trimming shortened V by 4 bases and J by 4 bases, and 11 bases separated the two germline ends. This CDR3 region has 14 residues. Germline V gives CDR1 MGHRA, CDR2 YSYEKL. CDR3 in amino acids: CASSPRQDNQPQHF. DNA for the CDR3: TGCGCCAGCAGCCCTCGACAGGATAATCAGCCCCAGCATTTT.

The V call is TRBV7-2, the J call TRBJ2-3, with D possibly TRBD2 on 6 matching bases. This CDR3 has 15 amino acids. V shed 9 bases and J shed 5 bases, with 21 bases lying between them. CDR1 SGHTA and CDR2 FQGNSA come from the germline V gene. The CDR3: CASQPPGDWLDTQYF. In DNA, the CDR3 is TGTGCCAGTCAACCCCCTGGGGACTGGTTAGATACGCAGTATTTT.

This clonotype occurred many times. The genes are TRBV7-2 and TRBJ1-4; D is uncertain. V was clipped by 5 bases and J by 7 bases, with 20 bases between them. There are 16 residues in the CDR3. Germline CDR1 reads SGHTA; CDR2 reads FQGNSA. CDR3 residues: CASSLFGRSGGEKLFF. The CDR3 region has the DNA TGTGCCAGCAGCCTATTTGGAAGGTCCGGAGGTGAAAAACTGTTTTTT.

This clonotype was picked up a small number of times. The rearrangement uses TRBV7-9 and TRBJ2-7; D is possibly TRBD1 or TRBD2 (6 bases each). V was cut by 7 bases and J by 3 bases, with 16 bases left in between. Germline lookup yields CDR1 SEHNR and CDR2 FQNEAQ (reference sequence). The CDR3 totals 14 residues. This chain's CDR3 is CASIGGQGIYEQYF. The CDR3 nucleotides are TGTGCCAGCATCGGAGGGCAGGGGATCTACGAGCAGTACTTC.

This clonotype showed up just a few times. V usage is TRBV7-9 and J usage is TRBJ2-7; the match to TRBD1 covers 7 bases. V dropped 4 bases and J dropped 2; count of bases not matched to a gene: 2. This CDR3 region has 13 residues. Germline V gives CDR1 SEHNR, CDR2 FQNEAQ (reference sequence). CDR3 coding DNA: TGTGCCAGCAGCTACAGGGGCCCCTACGAGCAGTACTTC. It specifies CASSYRGPYEQYF.

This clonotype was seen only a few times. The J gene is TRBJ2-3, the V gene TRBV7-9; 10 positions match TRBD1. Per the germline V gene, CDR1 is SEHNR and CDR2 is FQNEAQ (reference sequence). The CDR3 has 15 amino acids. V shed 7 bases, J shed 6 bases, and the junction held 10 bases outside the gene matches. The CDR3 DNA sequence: TGTGCCAGCACCGTTGGACAGGGGGAGTCGGATACGCAGTATTTT. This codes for CASTVGQGESDTQYF.

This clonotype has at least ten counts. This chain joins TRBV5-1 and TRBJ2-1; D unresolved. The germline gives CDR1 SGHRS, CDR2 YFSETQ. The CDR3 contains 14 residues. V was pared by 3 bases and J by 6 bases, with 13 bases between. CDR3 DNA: TGCGCCAGCAGCTCAGTCGAGCAACCCAATGAGCAGTTCTTC. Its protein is CASSSVEQPNEQFF.

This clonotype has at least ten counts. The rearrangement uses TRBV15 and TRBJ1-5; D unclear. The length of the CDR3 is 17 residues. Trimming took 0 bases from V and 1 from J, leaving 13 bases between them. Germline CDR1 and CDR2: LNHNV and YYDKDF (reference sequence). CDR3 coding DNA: TGTGCCACCAGCAGAGATGTGGCAGGACCAAGCAATCAGCCCCAGCATTTT. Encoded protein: CATSRDVAGPSNQPQHF.

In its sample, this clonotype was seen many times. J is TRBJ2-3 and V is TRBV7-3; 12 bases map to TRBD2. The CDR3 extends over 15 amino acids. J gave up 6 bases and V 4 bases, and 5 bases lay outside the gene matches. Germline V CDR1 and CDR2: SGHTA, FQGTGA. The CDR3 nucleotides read TGTGCCAGCAGCTCGACTAGCGGGGGTGGCGATACGCAGTATTTT. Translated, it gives CASSSTSGGGDTQYF.

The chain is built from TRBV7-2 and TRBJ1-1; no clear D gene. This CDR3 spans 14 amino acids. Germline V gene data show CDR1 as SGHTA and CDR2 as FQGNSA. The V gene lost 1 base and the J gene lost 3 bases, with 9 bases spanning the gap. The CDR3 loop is CASSLGVPYTEAFF. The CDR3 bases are TGTGCCAGCAGCTTAGGTGTGCCATACACTGAAGCTTTCTTT.

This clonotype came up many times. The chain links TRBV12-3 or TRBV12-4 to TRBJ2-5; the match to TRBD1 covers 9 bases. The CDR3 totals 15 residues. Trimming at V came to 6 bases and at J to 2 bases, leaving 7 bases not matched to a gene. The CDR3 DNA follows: TGTGCCAGCAGCCGACGACAGGGGGTTCAAGAGACCCAGTACTTC. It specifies CASSRRQGVQETQYF.

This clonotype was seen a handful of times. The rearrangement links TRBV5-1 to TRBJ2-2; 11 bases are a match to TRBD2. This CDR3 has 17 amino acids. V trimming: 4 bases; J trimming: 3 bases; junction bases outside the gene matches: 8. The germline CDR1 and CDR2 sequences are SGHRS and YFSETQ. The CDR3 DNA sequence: TGCGCCAGCAGCAGACCTAGCGGGGGGCCCGACACCGGGGAGCTGTTTTTT. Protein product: CASSRPSGGPDTGELFF.

CDR3 nucleotides: TGTGCCAGCAGTTTTGAGGGGACAGGGCAGGAGACCCAGTACTTC. Its translation is CASSFEGTGQETQYF. V is TRBV27 and J is TRBJ2-5; 9 nucleotides align to TRBD1. CDR1 MNHEY and CDR2 SMNVEV come from the germline V gene (reference sequence). The CDR3 extends over 15 amino acids. After removal of 3 bases from V and 5 bases from J, the junction contained 7 bases not matched to a gene.

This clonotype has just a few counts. The CDR3 sequence is CASSTWTGEGEQFF. The CDR3 nucleotides are TGTGCCAGCAGCACGTGGACAGGGGAGGGTGAGCAGTTCTTC. The chain is built from TRBV11-2 and TRBJ2-1; 9 bases map to TRBD1. Germline CDR1 is SGHAT and CDR2 is FQNNGV. J lost 9 bases, V lost 5 bases, and 8 bases had no gene match. The CDR3 has 14 amino acids.

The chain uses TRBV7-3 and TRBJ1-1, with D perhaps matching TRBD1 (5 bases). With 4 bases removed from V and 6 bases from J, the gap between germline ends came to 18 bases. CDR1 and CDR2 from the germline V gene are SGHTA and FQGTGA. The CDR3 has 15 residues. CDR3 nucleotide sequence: TGTGCCAGCAGCTCCCTCCCGGAGGGGCACGCTGAAGCTTTCTTT. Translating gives CASSSLPEGHAEAFF.

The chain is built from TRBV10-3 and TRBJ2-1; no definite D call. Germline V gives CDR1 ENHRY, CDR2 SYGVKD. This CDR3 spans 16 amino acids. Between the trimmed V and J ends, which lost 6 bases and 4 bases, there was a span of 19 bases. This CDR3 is CAISNPSSSVYNEQFF. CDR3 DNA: TGTGCCATCAGCAACCCTTCTTCCAGCGTTTACAATGAGCAGTTCTTC.

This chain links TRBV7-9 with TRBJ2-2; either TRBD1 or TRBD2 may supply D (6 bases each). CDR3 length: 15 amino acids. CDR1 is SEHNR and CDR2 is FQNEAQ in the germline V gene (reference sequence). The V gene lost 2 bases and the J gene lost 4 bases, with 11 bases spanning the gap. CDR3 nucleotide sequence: TGTGCCAGCAGCTTACCGGGGGCGCCCACCGGGGAGCTGTTTTTT. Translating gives CASSLPGAPTGELFF.

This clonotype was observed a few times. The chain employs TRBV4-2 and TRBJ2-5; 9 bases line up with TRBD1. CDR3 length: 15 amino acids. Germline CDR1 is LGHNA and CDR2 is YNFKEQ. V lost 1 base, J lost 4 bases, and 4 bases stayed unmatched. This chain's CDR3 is CASSQATGGGETQYF. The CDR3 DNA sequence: TGTGCCAGCAGCCAAGCAACAGGGGGCGGAGAGACCCAGTACTTC.

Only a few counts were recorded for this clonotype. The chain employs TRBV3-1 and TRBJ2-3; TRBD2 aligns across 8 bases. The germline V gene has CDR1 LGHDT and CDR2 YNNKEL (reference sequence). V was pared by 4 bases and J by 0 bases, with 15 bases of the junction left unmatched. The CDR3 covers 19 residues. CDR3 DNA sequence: TGTGCCAGCAGCCCGAAGCGAAATAGCGGGGTCCCCAGCACAGATACGCAGTATTTT. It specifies CASSPKRNSGVPSTDTQYF.

CDR3 DNA sequence: TGTGCCATCAGTGACCCTGCTACAGGGGGCAATCAGCCCCAGCATTTT. Residues: CAISDPATGGNQPQHF. V and J are TRBV10-3 and TRBJ1-5, with 7 bases matching TRBD1. Germline trimming cut 3 bases from V and 2 bases from J; bases unmatched to any gene: 7. This CDR3 has 16 amino acids. CDR1 is ENHRY, CDR2 SYGVKD, per germline.

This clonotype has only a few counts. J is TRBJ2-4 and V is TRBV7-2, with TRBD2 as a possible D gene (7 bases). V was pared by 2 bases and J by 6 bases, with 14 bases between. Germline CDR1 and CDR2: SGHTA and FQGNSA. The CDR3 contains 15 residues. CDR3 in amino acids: CASSLIGGDTNIQYF. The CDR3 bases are TGTGCCAGCAGCTTAATAGGGGGGGATACAAACATTCAGTACTTC.

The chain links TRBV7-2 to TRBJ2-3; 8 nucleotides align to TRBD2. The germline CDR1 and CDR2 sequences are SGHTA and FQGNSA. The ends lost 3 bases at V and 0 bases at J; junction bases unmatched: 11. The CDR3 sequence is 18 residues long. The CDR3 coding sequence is TGTGCCAGCAGCTTCCCCCGCCAACTAGCGGACAGCACAGATACGCAGTATTTT. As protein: CASSFPRQLADSTDTQYF.

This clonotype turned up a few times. The CDR3 sequence: CASSDRGREKLFF. The CDR3 DNA follows: TGTGCCAGCAGCGACAGGGGGCGTGAAAAACTGTTTTTT. V and J are TRBV7-9 and TRBJ1-4, with TRBD1 matching 10 bases. Germline CDR1 reads SEHNR; CDR2 reads FQNEAQ (reference sequence). With V trimmed by 5 bases and J by 7 bases, 1 base remained unmatched. This CDR3 has 13 amino acids.

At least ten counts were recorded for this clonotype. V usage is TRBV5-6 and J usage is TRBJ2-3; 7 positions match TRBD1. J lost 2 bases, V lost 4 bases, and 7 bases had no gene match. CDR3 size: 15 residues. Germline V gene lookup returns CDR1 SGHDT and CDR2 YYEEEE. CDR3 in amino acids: CASSPGTASTDTQYF. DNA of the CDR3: TGTGCCAGCAGCCCGGGGACAGCTTCCACAGATACGCAGTATTTT.

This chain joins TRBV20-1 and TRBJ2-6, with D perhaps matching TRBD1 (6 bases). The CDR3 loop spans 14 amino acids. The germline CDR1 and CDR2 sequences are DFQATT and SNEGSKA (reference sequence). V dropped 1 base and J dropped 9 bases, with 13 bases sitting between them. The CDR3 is CSARGGGFDNVLTF. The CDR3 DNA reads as TGCAGTGCTAGAGGAGGGGGATTCGACAACGTCCTGACTTTC.

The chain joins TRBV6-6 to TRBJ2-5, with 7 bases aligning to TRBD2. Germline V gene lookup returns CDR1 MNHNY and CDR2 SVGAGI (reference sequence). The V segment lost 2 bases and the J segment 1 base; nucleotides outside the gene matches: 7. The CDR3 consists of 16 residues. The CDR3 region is CASSYRLPGGQETQYF. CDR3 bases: TGTGCCAGCAGTTACCGCCTTCCGGGAGGCCAAGAGACCCAGTACTTC.

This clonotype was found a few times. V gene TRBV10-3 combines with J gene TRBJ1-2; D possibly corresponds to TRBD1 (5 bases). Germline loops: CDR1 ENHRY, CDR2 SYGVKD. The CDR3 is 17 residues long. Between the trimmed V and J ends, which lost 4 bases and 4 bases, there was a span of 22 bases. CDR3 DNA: TGTGCCATCAGTGCCCCTCCGGGGGAGATGGAGGCCTATGGCTACACCTTC. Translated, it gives CAISAPPGEMEAYGYTF.

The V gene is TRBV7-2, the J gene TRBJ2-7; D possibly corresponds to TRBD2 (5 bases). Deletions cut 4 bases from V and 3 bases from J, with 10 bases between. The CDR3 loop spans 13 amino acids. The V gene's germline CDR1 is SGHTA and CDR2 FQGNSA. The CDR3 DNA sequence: TGTGCCAGCAGCTCCCTACTAGGCTACGAGCAGTACGTC. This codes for CASSSLLGYEQYV.

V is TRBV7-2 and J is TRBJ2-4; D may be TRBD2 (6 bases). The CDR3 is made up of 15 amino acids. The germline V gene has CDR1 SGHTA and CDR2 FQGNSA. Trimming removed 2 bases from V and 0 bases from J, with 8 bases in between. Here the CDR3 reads CASSLPGVAKNIQYF. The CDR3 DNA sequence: TGTGCCAGCAGCTTACCGGGGGTAGCCAAAAACATTCAGTACTTC. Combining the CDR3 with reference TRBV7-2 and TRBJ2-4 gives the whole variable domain GAGVSQSPSNKVTEKGKDVELRCDPISGHTALYWYRQSLGQGLEFLIYFQGNSAPDKSGLPSDRFSAERTGGSVSTLTIQRTQQEDSAVYLCASSLPGVAKNIQYFGAGTRLSVL.

The CDR3 here is CASSQDHDRERTDTQYF. The CDR3, as DNA: TGCGCCAGCAGCCAAGATCATGACAGGGAGCGCACAGATACGCAGTATTTT. The rearrangement joins TRBV4-3 to TRBJ2-3, with TRBD1 identical over 7 bases. V gave up 0 bases and J gave up 1 base; unmatched junction bases: 7. CDR3 length: 17 residues. CDR1 LGHNA and CDR2 YSLEER come from the germline V gene.

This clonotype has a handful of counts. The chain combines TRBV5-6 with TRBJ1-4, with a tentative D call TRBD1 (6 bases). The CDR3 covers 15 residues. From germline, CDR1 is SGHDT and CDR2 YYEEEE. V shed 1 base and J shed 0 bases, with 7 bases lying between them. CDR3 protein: CASSLRGSTNEKLFF. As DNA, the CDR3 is TGTGCCAGCAGCTTGAGGGGGTCAACTAATGAAAAACTGTTTTTT.

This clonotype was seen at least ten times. CDR3: CASSTRTGETGELFF. CDR3 sequence (DNA): TGTGCCAGCAGCACCCGGACAGGGGAAACCGGGGAGCTGTTTTTT. V gene TRBV7-8 combines with J gene TRBJ2-2, with 9 nucleotides matching TRBD1. After removal of 5 bases from V and 5 bases from J, the junction contained 6 bases not matched to a gene. Germline assignment: CDR1 SGHVS and CDR2 FQNEAQ. CDR3 length equals 15 residues.